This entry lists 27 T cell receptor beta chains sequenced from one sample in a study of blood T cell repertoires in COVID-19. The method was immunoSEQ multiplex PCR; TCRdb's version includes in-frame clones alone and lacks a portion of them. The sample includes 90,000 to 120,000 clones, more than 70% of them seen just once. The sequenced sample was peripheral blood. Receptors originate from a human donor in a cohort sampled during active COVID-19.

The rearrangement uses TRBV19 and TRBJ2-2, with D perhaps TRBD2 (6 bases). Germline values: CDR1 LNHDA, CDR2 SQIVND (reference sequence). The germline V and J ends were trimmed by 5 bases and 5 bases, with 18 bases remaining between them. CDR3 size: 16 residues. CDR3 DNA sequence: TGTGCCAGTAGTTTGATGGCGGGAACATATACCGGGGAGCTGTTTTTT. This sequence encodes CASSLMAGTYTGELFF.

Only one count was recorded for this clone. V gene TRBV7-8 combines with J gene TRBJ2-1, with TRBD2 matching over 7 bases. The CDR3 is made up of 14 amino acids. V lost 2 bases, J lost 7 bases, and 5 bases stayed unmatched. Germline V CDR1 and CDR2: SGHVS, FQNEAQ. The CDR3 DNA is TGTGCCAGCAGCTTACAGACTAGCTATAATGAGCAGTTCTTC. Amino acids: CASSLQTSYNEQFF.

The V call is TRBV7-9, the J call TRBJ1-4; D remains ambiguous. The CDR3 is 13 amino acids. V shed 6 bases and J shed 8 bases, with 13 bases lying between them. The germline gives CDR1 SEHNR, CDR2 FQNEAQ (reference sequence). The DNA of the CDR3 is TGTGCCAGCAGGGGGAGTGAGGGCGAAAAACTGTTTTTT. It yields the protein CASRGSEGEKLFF.

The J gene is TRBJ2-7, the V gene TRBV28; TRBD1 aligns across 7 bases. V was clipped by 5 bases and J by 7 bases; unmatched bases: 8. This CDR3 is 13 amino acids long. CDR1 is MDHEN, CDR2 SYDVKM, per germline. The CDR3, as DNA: TGTGCCAGCAGTCCTTCGACAGGGTGGGAGCAGTACGTC. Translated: CASSPSTGWEQYV.

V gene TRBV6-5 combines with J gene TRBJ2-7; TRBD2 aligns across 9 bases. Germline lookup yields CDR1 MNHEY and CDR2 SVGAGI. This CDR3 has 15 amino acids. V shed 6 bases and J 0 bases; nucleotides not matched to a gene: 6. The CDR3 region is CASSRSGGNSYEQYV. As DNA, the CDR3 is TGTGCCAGCAGCCGTAGCGGGGGCAACTCCTACGAGCAGTACGTC.

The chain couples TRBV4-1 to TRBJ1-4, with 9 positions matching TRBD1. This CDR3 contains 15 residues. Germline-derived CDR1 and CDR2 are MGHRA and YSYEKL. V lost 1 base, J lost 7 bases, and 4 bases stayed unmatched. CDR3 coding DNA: TGCGCCAGCAGCCAAGCGGGACAGGGAAGTGAAAAACTGTTTTTT. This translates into CASSQAGQGSEKLFF.

Written as DNA, the CDR3 is TGTGCCAGCTCACCATTGGACACGCATGGCTACACCTTC. Translated: CASSPLDTHGYTF. The genes are TRBV18 and TRBJ1-2, with D possibly TRBD1 on 5 matching bases. From germline, CDR1 is KGHSH and CDR2 LQKENI. V lost 2 bases and J 6 bases, leaving 10 bases between the germline ends. This CDR3 has 13 residues.

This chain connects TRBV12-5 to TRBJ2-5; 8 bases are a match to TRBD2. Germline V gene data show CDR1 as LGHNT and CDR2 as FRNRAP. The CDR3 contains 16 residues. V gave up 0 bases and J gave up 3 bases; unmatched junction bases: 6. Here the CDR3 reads CASGLVLGTREETQYF. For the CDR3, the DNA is TGTGCTAGTGGTTTGGTACTGGGGACTAGAGAAGAGACCCAGTACTTC.

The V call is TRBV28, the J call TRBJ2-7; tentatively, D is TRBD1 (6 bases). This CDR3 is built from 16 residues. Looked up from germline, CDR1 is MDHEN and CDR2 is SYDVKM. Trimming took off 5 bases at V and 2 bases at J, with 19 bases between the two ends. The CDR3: CASSPAGTSKPYEQYF. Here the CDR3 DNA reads TGTGCCAGCAGTCCCGCCGGGACATCTAAACCCTACGAGCAGTACTTC.

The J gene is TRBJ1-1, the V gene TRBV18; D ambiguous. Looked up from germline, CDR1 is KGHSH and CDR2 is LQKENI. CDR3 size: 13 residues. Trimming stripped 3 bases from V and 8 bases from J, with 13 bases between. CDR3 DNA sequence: TGTGCCAGCTCACCCCGAGCTCCAAACGAAGCTTTCTTT. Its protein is CASSPRAPNEAFF.

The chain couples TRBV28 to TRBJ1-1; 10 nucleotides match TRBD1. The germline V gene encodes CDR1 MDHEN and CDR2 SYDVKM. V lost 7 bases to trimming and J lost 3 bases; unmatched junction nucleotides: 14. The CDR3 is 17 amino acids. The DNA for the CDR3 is TGTGCCAGCACCTCCCCACTGGGACAGGGGTCCGACACTGAAGCTTTCTTT. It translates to CASTSPLGQGSDTEAFF.

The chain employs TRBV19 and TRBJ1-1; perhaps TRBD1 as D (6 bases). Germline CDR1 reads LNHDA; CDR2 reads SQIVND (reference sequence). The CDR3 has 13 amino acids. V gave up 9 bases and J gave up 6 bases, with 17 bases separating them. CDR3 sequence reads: CASSRGARAEAFF. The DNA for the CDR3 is TGTGCCAGCTCGCGGGGGGCGAGGGCTGAAGCTTTCTTT.

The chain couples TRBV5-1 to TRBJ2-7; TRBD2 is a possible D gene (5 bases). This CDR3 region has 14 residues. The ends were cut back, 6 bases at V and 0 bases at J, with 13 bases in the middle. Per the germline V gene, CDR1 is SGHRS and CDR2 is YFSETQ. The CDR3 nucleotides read TGCGCCAGCACCTCAGACGGGGTCTCCTACGAGCAGTACTTC. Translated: CASTSDGVSYEQYF.

The chain's CDR3 is CASSSNDRGPYEQYF. The CDR3, as DNA: TGTGCCAGCAGTTCAAACGACAGGGGGCCATACGAGCAGTACTTC. The gene calls are TRBV27 and TRBJ2-7; 10 bases line up with TRBD1. The CDR3 has 15 amino acids. V dropped 4 bases and J dropped 4; count of bases not matched to a gene: 7. CDR1 is MNHEY and CDR2 is SMNVEV in the germline V gene (reference sequence).

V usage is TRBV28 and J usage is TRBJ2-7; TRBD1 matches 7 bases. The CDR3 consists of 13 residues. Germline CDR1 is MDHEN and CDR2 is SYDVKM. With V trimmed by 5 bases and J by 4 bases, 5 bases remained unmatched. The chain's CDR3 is CASSPGGPYEQYF. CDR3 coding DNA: TGTGCCAGCAGTCCAGGGGGTCCTTACGAGCAGTACTTC.

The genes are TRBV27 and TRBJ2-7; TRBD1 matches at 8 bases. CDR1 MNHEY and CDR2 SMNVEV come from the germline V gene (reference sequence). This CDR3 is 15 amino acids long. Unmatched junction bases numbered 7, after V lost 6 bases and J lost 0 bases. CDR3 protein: CASRRPGTGSYEQYF. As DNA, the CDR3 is TGTGCCAGCAGAAGACCCGGGACAGGCTCCTACGAGCAGTACTTC.

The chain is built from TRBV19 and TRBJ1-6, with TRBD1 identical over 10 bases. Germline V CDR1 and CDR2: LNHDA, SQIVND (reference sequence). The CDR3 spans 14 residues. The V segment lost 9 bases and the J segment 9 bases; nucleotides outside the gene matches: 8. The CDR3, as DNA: TGTGCCAGCAGGCCGGGACAGGGGACTTCACCCCTCCACTTT. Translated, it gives CASRPGQGTSPLHF.

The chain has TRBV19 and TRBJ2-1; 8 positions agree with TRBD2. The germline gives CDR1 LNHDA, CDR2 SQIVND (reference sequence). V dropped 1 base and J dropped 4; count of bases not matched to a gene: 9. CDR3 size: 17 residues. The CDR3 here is CASSIVGAGVSYNEQFF. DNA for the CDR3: TGTGCCAGTAGTATAGTTGGAGCGGGAGTTTCATACAATGAGCAGTTCTTC.

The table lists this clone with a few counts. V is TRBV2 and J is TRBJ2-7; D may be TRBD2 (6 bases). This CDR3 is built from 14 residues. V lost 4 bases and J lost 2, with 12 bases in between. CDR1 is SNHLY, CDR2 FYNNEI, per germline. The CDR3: CASSVDSGTYEQYF. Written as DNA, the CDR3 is TGTGCCAGCAGTGTGGATAGCGGAACCTACGAGCAGTACTTC.

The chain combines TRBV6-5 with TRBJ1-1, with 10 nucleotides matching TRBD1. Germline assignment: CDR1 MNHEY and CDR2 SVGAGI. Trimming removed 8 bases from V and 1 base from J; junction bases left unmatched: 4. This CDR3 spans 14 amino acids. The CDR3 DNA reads TGTGCCAGCGACAGGGGGCGGTGGAACACTGAAGCTTTCTTT. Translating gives CASDRGRWNTEAFF.

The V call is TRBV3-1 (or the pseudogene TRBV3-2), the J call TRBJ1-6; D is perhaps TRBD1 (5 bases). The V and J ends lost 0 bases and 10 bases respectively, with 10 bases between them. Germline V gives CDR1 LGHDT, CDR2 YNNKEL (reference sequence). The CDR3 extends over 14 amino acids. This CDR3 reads CASSQDRGKSPLHF. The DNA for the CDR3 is TGTGCCAGCAGCCAAGATCGGGGGAAATCACCCCTCCACTTT.

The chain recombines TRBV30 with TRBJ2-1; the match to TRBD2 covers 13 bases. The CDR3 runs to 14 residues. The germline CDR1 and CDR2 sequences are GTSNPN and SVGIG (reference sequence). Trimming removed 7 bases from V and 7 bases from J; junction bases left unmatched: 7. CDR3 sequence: CASTTSGRSNEQFF. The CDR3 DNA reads TGTGCCTCTACGACTAGCGGGAGGTCAAATGAGCAGTTCTTC.

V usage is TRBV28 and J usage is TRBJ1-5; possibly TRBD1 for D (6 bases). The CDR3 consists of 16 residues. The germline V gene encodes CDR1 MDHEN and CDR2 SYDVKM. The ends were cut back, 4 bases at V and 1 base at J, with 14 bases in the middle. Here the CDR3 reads CASSSVTGLSNQPQHF. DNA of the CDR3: TGTGCCAGCAGTTCCGTCACAGGGTTAAGCAATCAGCCCCAGCATTTT.

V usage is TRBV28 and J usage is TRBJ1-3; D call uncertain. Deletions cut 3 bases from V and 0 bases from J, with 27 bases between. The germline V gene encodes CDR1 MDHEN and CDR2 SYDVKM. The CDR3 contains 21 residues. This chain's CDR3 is CASSLRGALRSGLPSGNTIYF. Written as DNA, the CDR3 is TGTGCCAGCAGTTTGAGAGGTGCCCTCAGGTCTGGACTCCCCTCTGGAAACACCATATATTTT.

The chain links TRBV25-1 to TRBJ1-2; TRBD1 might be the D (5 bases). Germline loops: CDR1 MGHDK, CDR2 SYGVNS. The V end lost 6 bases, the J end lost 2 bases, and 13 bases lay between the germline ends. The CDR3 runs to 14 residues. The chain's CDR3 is CASSQTASNYGYTF. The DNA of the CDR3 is TGTGCCAGCAGCCAGACAGCAAGCAACTATGGCTACACCTTC.

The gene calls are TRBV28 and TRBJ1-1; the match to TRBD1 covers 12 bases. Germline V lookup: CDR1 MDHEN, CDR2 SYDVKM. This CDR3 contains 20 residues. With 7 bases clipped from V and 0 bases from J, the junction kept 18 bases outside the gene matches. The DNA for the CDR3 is TGTGCCAGCATCAACCGGGACAGGGGGCGCGGAGGTTTGATGAACACTGAAGCTTTCTTT. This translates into CASINRDRGRGGLMNTEAFF.

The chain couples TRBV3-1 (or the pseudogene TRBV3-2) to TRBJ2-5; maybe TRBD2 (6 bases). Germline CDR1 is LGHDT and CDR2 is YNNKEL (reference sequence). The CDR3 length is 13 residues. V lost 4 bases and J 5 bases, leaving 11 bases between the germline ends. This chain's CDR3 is CASSRGGAETQYF. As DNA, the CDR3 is TGTGCCAGCAGCCGAGGAGGGGCCGAGACCCAGTACTTC.